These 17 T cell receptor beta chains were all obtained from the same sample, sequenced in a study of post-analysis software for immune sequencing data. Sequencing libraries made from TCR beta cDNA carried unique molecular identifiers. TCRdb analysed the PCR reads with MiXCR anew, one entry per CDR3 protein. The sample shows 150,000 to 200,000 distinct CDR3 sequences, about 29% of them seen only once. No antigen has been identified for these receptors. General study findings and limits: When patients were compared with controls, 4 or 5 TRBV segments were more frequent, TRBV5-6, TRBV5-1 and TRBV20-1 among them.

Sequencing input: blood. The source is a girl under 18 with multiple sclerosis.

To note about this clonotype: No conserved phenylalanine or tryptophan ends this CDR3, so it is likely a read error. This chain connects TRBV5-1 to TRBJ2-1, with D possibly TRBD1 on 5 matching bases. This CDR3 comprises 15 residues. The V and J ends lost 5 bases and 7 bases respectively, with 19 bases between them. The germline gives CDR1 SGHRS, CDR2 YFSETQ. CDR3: CASSSSIKPGNEQFC. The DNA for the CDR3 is TGCGCCAGCAGTTCCTCCATCAAACCAGGGAATGAGCAGTTCTGC.

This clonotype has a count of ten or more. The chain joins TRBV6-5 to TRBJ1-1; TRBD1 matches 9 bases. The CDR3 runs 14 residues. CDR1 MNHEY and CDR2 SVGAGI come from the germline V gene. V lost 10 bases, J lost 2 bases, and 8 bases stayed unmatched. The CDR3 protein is CATSGTGPNTEAFF. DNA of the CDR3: TGTGCCACCTCCGGGACAGGGCCTAACACTGAAGCTTTCTTT.

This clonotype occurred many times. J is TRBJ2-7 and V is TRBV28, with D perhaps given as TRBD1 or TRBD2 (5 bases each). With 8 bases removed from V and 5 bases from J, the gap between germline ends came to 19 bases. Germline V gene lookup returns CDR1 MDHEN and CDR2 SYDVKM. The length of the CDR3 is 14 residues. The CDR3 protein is CASLASGLGDEQYF. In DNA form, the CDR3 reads TGTGCCAGCTTGGCGTCGGGGCTCGGGGACGAGCAGTACTTC.

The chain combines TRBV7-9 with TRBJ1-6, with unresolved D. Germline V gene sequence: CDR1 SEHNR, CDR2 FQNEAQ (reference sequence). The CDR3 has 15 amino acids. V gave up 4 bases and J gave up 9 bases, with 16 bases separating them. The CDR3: CASSYGRPGASPLHF. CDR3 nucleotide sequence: TGTGCCAGCAGCTACGGACGGCCTGGCGCTTCACCCCTCCACTTT.

The CDR3: CAERRRTDTQYF. The CDR3, as DNA: TGTGCCGAAAGAAGGAGAACAGATACGCAGTATTTT. The rearrangement links TRBV12-3 or TRBV12-4 to TRBJ2-3; no firm D call. V was clipped by 11 bases and J by 3 bases, with 12 bases between them. This CDR3 spans 12 amino acids.

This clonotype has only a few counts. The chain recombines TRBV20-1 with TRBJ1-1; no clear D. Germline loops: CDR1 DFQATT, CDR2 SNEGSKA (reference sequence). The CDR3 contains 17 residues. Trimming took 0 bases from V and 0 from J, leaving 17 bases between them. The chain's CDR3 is CSARDSVYPFMNTEAFF. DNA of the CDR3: TGCAGTGCTAGAGACTCCGTTTATCCGTTCATGAACACTGAAGCTTTCTTT.

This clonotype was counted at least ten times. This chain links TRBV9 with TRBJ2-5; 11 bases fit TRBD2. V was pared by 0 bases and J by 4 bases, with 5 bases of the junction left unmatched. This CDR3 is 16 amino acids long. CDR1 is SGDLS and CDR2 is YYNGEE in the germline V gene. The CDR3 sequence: CASSVGNSGRGETQYF. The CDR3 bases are TGTGCCAGCAGCGTAGGAAATAGCGGGAGGGGAGAGACCCAGTACTTC.

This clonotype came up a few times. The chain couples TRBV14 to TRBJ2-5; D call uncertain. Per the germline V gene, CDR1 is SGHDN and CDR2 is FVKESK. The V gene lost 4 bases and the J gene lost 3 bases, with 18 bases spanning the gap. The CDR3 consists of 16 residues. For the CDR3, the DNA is TGTGCCAGCAGCCTCCTCCCCGGGCATTTGGAAGAGACCCAGTACTTC. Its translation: CASSLLPGHLEETQYF.

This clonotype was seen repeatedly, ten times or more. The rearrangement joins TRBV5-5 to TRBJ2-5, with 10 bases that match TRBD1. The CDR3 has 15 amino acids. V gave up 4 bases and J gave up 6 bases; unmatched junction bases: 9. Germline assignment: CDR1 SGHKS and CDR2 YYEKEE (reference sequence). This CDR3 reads CASSTEGQGLKTQYF. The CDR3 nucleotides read TGTGCCAGCAGCACGGAGGGACAGGGGTTAAAGACCCAGTACTTC.

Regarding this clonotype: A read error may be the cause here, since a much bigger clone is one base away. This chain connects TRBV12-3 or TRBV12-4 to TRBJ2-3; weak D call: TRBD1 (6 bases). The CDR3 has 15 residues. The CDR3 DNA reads TGTACCAGCAGTCCCAACAGGGTTGGCACAGATACGCAGTATTTT. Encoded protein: CTSSPNRVGTDTQYF.

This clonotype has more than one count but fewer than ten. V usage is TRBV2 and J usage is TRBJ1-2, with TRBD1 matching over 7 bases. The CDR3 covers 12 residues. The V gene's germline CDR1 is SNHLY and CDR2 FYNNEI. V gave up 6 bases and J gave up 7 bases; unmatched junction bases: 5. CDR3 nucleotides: TGTGCCAGCAGGCAGACAGGGTCTGGCTACACCTTC. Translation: CASRQTGSGYTF.

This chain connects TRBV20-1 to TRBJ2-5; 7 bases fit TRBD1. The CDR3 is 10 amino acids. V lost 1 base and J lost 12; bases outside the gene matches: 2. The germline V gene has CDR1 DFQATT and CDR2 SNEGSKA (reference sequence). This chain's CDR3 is CSARVGQEYF. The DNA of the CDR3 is TGCAGTGCTAGAGTTGGACAGGAGTACTTC.

The CDR3 region has the DNA TGCGCCAGCAGCACGAGGGACAGTGGAGACTATGGCTACACCTTC. Amino acid sequence: CASSTRDSGDYGYTF. The chain carries TRBV4-1 and TRBJ1-2; the match to TRBD1 covers 7 bases. The J segment lost 3 bases and the V segment lost 5 bases, leaving 9 bases of the junction unmatched. The length of the CDR3 is 15 residues. CDR1 and CDR2 (germline): MGHRA, YSYEKL.

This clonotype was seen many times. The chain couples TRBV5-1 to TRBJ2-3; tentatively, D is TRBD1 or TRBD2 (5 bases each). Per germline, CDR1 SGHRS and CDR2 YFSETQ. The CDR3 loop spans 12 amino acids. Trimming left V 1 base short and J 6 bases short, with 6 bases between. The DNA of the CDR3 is TGCGCCAGCAGCTTGTGGGGGGATACGCAGTATTTT. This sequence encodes CASSLWGDTQYF.

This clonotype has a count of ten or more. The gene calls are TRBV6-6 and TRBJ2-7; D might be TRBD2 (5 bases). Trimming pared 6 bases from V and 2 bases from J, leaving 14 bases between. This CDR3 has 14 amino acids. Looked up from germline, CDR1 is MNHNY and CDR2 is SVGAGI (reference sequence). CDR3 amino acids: CASSPIVGAYEQYF. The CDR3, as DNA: TGTGCCAGCAGCCCCATAGTCGGGGCCTACGAGCAGTACTTC.

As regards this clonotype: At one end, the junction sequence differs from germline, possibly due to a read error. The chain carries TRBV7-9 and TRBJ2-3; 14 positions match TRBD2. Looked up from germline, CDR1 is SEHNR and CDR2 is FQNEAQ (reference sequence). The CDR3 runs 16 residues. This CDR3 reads CAGSLTSGRATDTQYF. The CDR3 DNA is TGTGCCGGCAGCTTGACTAGCGGGAGGGCCACAGATACGCAGTATTTT.

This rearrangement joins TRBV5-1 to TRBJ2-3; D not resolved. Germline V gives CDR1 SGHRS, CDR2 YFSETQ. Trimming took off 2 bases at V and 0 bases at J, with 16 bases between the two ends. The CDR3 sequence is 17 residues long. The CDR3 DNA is TGCGCCAGCAGCTTCCCGGACGGCACCTCTAGCACAGATACGCAGTATTTT. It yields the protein CASSFPDGTSSTDTQYF.